Presented here are 11 T cell receptor beta chains from one specimen sequenced in a study of blood T cell repertoires in COVID-19. Produced via immunoSEQ multiplex PCR; TCRdb's table is partial and in-frame only. The sample lists about 120,000 clones; 60% to 80% were seen once. Material: peripheral blood. The receptors here all came from a man aged 55 to 69 with acute or convalescent COVID-19.

This rearrangement joins TRBV6-4 to TRBJ2-1; 7 nucleotides align to TRBD2. From germline, CDR1 is MRHNA and CDR2 SNTAGT. The CDR3 is made up of 13 amino acids. The V segment lost 2 bases and the J segment 5 bases; nucleotides outside the gene matches: 0. The CDR3 DNA is TGTGCCAGCAGTGACGGGACTAACAATGAGCAGTTCTTC. Translating gives CASSDGTNNEQFF.

The V call is TRBV2, the J call TRBJ1-5; no clear D. The V end lost 7 bases, the J end lost 0 bases, and 7 bases lay between the germline ends. Germline values: CDR1 SNHLY, CDR2 FYNNEI. This CDR3 region has 13 residues. The CDR3 nucleotides are TGTGCCAGCATACGGGATAGCAATCAGCCCCAGCATTTT. Protein: CASIRDSNQPQHF.

CDR3: CASSARGGFTDTQYF. In DNA, the CDR3 is TGTGCCAGCAGCGCCCGCGGGGGGTTCACAGATACGCAGTATTTT. The rearrangement links TRBV7-9 to TRBJ2-3, with 8 bases matching TRBD2. The germline V gene encodes CDR1 SEHNR and CDR2 FQNEAQ (reference sequence). The CDR3 has 15 amino acids. The ends lost 5 bases at V and 2 bases at J; junction bases unmatched: 6.

This clone turned up a few times. This rearrangement joins TRBV7-2 to TRBJ2-7, with D perhaps matching TRBD2 (5 bases). V lost 2 bases and J 0 bases, leaving 11 bases between the germline ends. The germline V gene encodes CDR1 SGHTA and CDR2 FQGNSA. The CDR3 runs 15 residues. CDR3 loop: CASSLNTDYSYEQYF. The CDR3 DNA reads as TGTGCCAGCAGCTTAAATACCGACTACTCCTACGAGCAGTACTTC.

CDR3 DNA sequence: TGTGCCAGCAGCTCGAGGACAGGGGACAATGAGCAGTTCTTC. Translation gives CASSSRTGDNEQFF. The chain uses TRBV11-2 and TRBJ2-1; 9 positions agree with TRBD1. Germline V lookup: CDR1 SGHAT, CDR2 FQNNGV. J lost 5 bases, V lost 4 bases, and 3 bases had no gene match. The CDR3 has 14 amino acids.

The V call is TRBV7-2, the J call TRBJ2-3; 13 nucleotides line up with TRBD2. This CDR3 is 14 amino acids long. V dropped 5 bases and J dropped 5; count of bases not matched to a gene: 1. Germline assignment: CDR1 SGHTA and CDR2 FQGNSA. The CDR3 region is CASSRTSGRDTQYF. The DNA for the CDR3 is TGTGCCAGCAGCCGGACTAGCGGGAGAGATACGCAGTATTTT.

The gene calls are TRBV27 and TRBJ1-2; 9 nucleotides match TRBD1. Germline trimming cut 4 bases from V and 2 bases from J; bases unmatched to any gene: 8. This CDR3 is 16 amino acids long. Germline V gene lookup returns CDR1 MNHEY and CDR2 SMNVEV (reference sequence). The DNA of the CDR3 is TGTGCCAGCAGTTCCCGAACGGGACAGGGCAACTATGGCTACACCTTC. It is translated as CASSSRTGQGNYGYTF.

The chain recombines TRBV10-3 with TRBJ1-1; D unclear. The CDR3 extends over 15 amino acids. Trimming took 0 bases from V and 4 from J, leaving 12 bases between them. CDR1 is ENHRY and CDR2 is SYGVKD in the germline V gene. The CDR3 region has the DNA TGTGCCATCAGTGAGTCCCCGGGAAAAAGCACTGAAGCTTTCTTT. This gives the protein CAISESPGKSTEAFF.

The gene calls are TRBV11-2 and TRBJ2-3, with a weak D call TRBD2 (5 bases). This CDR3 spans 16 amino acids. CDR1 is SGHAT, CDR2 FQNNGV, per germline. V lost 1 base, J lost 2 bases, and 13 bases lay in between. Here the CDR3 DNA reads TGTGCCAGCAGCTTAGTATCCGGGGTTTCCACAGATACGCAGTATTTT. Its protein product is CASSLVSGVSTDTQYF.

This clone came up a few times. The chain has TRBV7-8 and TRBJ2-2, with D possibly being TRBD2 (5 bases). The CDR3 extends over 15 amino acids. Germline V gene lookup returns CDR1 SGHVS and CDR2 FQNEAQ. V lost 2 bases to trimming and J lost 2 bases, with 9 bases between them. CDR3 nucleotides: TGTGCCAGCAGCTTATTCGGGGTAAACACCGGGGAGCTGTTTTTT. As protein: CASSLFGVNTGELFF.

The J gene is TRBJ1-1, the V gene TRBV9, with D perhaps TRBD1 (6 bases). V lost 3 bases and J lost 0, with 12 bases in between. The CDR3 is made up of 15 amino acids. CDR1 SGDLS and CDR2 YYNGEE come from the germline V gene. This CDR3 reads CASSADSYMNTEAFF. The CDR3 DNA reads TGTGCCAGCAGCGCGGACAGTTACATGAACACTGAAGCTTTCTTT.